This T cell receptor beta chain appears in the sequencing data of a study of cytomegalovirus exposure and HLA in healthy donors. This CDR3 is built from 12 residues. Trimming removed 10 bases from V and 7 bases from J; junction bases left unmatched: 3. Germline V gene lookup returns CDR1 MDHEN and CDR2 SYDVKM. The PCR ran on 60 Vbeta and 13 Jbeta primers. TCRdb keeps only in-frame clones here, not all; method: immunoSEQ multiplex PCR. The data contain under 110,000 clones, over 70% of them singletons. Input material: PBMCs. This chain uses TRBV28 with TRBJ1-5; 11 nucleotides match TRBD1. This receptor was obtained from a boy between 5 and 17 years old in good health and CMV-seronegative. CDR3 bases: TGTGCCACGGGACAGGGGGGGCAGCCCCAGCATTTT. This codes for CATGQGGQPQHF.